This T cell receptor (beta chain) comes out of a study of blood T cell repertoires in COVID-19. Study as a whole: Italy, Spain and the United States were the sources of the convalescent and acute COVID-19 samples. T cells, B-cell-depleted T cells, or PBMCs provided the cDNA or gDNA that served as material.

The CDR3 runs to 14 residues. The V gene's germline CDR1 is LGHNT and CDR2 FRNRAP. V lost 8 bases to trimming and J lost 4 bases; unmatched junction nucleotides: 7. In the source study's methods: Amplification of reference gene primers provided the estimated nucleated cell counts. Measured with immunoSEQ multiplex PCR; TCRdb has only the in-frame clones, and not every one. That table supplies the V and J calls and clone size; D and trimming were determined from the DNA. The data show about 160,000 clones, approximately 80% seen once. Sequenced input: peripheral blood. The chain combines TRBV12-5 with TRBJ2-3, with 9 nucleotides matching TRBD2. The TCR was taken from an elderly woman with acute or convalescent COVID-19. The DNA of the CDR3 is TGTGCTAGTTCAGGCGGGAGGGCAGCAGATACGCAGTATTTT. Protein: CASSGGRAADTQYF.